This T cell receptor beta chain was documented in a study of blood T cell repertoires in COVID-19. About the research overall: Whether acute or convalescent, the COVID-19 samples came from the United States, Italy and Spain. PBMCs, B-cell-depleted T cells, or T cells provided the cDNA or gDNA that made up the material.

As processed by the authors: Estimation of nucleated cell counts relied on the amplification of reference gene primers. This table comes from immunoSEQ multiplex PCR, and its TCRdb copy is limited to in-frame clones, with some not included. D and trimming come from the DNA, and the V and J calls and clone size come from that table. Among about 210,000 clones listed, around nine tenths were seen once. The germline CDR1 and CDR2 sequences are DFQATT and SNEGSKA (reference sequence). This CDR3 comprises 16 residues. After removal of 3 bases from V and 3 bases from J, the junction contained 10 bases not matched to a gene.

The genes are TRBV20-1 and TRBJ2-1; 8 positions match TRBD2. The source material was peripheral blood. This receptor was obtained from a woman aged 40 to 55 with acute or convalescent COVID-19. For the CDR3, the DNA is TGCAGTGCTAGTAGGGCAGCTAGCGGGCGCTACAATGAGCAGTTCTTC. Its protein is CSASRAASGRYNEQFF.